This T cell receptor (beta chain) was observed in a study of molecular identifiers for immune sequencing clone quantification. Study results and limitations: Clonotypes surpassing 20 RNA copies contained over 97% of effector molecules, versus under 1% in naive cells.

Only a few counts were recorded for this clonotype. Antigen specificity is unknown. Naive CD8 library inputs spanned roughly 18,000 to 1,000,000 sorted cells and 10%, 30% or 50% RNA. CDR1 is SGHVS, CDR2 FQNEAQ, per germline. The CDR3 is made up of 15 amino acids. V was clipped by 3 bases and J by 3 bases; unmatched bases: 1. Previously published methods and listed TCR primers were used for the bulk TCR libraries. From the PCR reads, TCRdb called clonotypes with MiXCR, one entry per CDR3 protein. The sample includes about 300,000 distinct CDR3 sequences, 20% to 25% seen only once; the top ten take roughly 0.8%.

The rearrangement joins TRBV7-8 to TRBJ2-5; 13 bases fit TRBD2. The receptor's source is a human donor in good health. Some libraries in this study had Jurkat cell RNA spiked in. The material sequenced was naive CD8+ T cells from blood, with Jurkat cell RNA spiked in. Subset here: FACS-sorted CD8+CD4-CCR7+CD45RA+ naive T cells. CDR3 sequence: CASSFTSGGEETQYF. For the CDR3, the DNA is TGTGCCAGCAGCTTTACTAGCGGGGGGGAAGAGACCCAGTACTTC. The entire variable domain, with the rest obtained from reference TRBV7-8 and TRBJ2-5, is as follows: GAGVSQSPRYKVAKRGQDVALRCDPISGHVSLFWYQQALGQGPEFLTYFQNEAQLDKSGLPSDRFFAERPEGSVSTLKIQRTQQEDSAVYLCASSFTSGGEETQYFGPGTRLLVL.